This TCR beta chain was documented in a study of shared T cell receptors in the human thymus. CDR1 MNHNS and CDR2 SASEGT come from the germline V gene. Losses at the gene ends were 7 bases for V and 2 bases for J; bases not matched to a gene: 6. The CDR3 has 14 amino acids. Profiled with immunoSEQ multiplex PCR; TCRdb holds only in-frame clones, not every one. The sample contains some 760,000 clones, approximately 83% of which appear only once. The data were also submitted as part of a second study, on human thymus T cells. That paper states: There appeared to be biased usage of V and J genes in thymic and blood repertoires.

The receptor comes from a girl in the first two years of life with a congenital heart defect. The sequenced material came from thymocytes. The chain couples TRBV6-1 to TRBJ2-3; 7 nucleotides line up with TRBD2. CDR3 DNA: TGTGCCAGCAAGACTAGCCGAAACACAGATACGCAGTATTTT. Protein sequence: CASKTSRNTDTQYF.